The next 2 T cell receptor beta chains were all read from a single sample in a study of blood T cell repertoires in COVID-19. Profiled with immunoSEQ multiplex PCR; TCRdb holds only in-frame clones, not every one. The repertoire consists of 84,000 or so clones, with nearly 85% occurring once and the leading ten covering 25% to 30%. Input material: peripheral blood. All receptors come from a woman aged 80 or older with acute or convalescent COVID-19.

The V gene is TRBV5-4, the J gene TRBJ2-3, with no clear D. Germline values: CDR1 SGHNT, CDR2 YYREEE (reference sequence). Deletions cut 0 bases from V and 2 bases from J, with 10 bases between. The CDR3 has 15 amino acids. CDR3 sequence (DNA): TGTGCCAGCAGCTTGGGTCCTTCCCCCACAGATACGCAGTATTTT. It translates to CASSLGPSPTDTQYF.

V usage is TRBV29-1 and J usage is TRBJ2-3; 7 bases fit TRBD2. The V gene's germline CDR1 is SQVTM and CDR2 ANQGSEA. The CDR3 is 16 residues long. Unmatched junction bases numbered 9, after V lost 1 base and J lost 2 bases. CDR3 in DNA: TGCAGCGTTGAAGGTGGGGAGGGAGCCTACACAGATACGCAGTATTTT. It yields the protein CSVEGGEGAYTDTQYF.